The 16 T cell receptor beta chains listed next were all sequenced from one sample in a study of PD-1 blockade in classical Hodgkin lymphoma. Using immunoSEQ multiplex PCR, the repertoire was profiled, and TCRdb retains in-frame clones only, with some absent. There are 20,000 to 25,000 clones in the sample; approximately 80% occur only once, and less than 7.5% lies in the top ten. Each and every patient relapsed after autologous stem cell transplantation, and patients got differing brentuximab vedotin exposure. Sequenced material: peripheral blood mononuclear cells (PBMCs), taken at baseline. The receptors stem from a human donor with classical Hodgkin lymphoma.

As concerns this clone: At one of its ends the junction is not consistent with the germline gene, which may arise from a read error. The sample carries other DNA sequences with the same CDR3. The chain's CDR3 is CASSQDSRVSNYGYTF. In DNA, the CDR3 is TGCGCCAGTAGCCAAGATTCGAGGGTCTCTAACTATGGCTACACCTTC. J is TRBJ1-2 and V is TRBV4-3; D is unresolved. Per the germline V gene, CDR1 is LGHNA and CDR2 is YSLEER. The CDR3 is 16 residues long.

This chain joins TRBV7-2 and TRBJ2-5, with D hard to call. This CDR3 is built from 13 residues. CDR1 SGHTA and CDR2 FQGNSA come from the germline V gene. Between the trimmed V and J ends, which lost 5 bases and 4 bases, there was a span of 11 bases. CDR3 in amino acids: CASSVGQRETQYF. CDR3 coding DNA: TGTGCCAGCAGCGTTGGGCAGAGAGAGACCCAGTACTTC.

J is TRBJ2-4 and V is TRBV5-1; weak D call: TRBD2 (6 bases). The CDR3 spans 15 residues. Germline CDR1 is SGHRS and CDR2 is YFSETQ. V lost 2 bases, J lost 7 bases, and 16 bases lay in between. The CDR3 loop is CASSFGAGNPNIQYF. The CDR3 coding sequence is TGCGCCAGCAGCTTCGGGGCGGGGAACCCGAACATTCAGTACTTC.

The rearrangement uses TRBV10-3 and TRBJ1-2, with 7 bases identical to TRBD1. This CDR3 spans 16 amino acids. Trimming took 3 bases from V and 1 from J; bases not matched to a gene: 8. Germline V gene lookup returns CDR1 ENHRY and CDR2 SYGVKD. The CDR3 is CAISDGTVGINYGYTF. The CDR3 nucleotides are TGTGCCATCAGTGATGGGACAGTGGGAATTAACTATGGCTACACCTTC.

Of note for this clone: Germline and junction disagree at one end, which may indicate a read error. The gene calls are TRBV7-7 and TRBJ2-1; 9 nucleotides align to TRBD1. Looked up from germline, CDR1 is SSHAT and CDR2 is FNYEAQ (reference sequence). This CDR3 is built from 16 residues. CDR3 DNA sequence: TGTGCTAGCAGCTCTTTCTCCGGGACAGGGACCAATGAGCAGTTCTTC. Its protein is CASSSFSGTGTNEQFF.

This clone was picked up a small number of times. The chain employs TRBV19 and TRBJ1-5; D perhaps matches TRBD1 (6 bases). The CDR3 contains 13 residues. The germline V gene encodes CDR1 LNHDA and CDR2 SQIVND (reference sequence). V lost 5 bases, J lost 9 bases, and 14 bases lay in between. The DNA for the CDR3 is TGTGCCAGTAGTGGACAGATCGGGCTGCCCCAGCATTTT. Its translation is CASSGQIGLPQHF.

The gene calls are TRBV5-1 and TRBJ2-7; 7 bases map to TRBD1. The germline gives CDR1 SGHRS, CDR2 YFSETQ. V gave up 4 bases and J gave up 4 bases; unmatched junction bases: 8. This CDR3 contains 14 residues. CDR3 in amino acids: CASSHPGQKYEQYF. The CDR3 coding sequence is TGCGCCAGCAGCCACCCGGGACAGAAATACGAGCAGTACTTC.

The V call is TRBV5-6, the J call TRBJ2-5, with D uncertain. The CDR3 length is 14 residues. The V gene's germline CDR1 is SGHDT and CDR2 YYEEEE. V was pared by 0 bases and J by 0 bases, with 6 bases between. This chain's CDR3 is CASSLVVYQETQYF. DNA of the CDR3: TGTGCCAGCAGCTTGGTTGTGTACCAAGAGACCCAGTACTTC. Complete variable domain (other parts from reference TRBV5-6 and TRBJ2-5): DAGVTQSPTHLIKTRGQQVTLRCSPKSGHDTVSWYQQALGQGPQFIFQYYEEEERQRGNFPDRFSGHQFPNYSSELNVNALLLGDSALYLCASSLVVYQETQYFGPGTRLLVL.

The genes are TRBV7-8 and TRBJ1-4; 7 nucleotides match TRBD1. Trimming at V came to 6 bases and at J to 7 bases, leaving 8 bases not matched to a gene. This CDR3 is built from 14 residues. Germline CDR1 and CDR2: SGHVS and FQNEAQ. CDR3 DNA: TGTGCCAGCAGTCCTAACAGGGGCTCTGAAAAACTGTTTTTT. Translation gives CASSPNRGSEKLFF.

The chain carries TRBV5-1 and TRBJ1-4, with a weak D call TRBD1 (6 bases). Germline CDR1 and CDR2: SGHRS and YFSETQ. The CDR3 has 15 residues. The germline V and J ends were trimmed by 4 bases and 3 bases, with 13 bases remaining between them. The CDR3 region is CASSLLTGPNEKLFF. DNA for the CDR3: TGCGCCAGCAGCCTTTTGACAGGTCCTAATGAAAAACTGTTTTTT.

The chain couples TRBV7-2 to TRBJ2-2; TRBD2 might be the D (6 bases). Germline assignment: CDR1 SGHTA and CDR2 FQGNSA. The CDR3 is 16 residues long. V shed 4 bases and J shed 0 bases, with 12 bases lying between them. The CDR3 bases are TGTGCCAGCAGCTCCCGCGGAGGGGCGAACACCGGGGAGCTGTTTTTT. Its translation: CASSSRGGANTGELFF.

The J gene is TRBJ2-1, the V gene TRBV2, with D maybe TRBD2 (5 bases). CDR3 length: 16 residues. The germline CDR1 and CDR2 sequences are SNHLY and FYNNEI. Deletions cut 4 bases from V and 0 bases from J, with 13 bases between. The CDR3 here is CASSGVLAGSYNEQFF. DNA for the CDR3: TGTGCCAGCAGTGGGGTTTTGGCGGGCTCCTACAATGAGCAGTTCTTC.

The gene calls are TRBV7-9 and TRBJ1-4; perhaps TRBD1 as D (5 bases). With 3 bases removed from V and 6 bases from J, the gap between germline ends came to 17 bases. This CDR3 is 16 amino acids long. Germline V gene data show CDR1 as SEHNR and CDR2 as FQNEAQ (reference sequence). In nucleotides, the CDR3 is TGTGCCAGCAGCTTTTCCACAGGCAGCCGCGATGAAAAACTGTTTTTT. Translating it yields CASSFSTGSRDEKLFF.

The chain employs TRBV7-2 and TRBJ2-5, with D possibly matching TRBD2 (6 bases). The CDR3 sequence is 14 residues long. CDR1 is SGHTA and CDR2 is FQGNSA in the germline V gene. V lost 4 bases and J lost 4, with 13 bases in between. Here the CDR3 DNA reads TGTGCCAGCAGCTCAGTCGGGGGACCAGAGACCCAGTACTTC. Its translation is CASSSVGGPETQYF.

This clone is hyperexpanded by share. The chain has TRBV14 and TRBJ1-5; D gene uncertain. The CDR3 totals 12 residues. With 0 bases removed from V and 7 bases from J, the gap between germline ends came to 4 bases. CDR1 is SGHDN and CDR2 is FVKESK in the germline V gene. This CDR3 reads CASSQDRQPQHF. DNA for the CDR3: TGTGCCAGCAGCCAAGATAGACAGCCCCAGCATTTT.

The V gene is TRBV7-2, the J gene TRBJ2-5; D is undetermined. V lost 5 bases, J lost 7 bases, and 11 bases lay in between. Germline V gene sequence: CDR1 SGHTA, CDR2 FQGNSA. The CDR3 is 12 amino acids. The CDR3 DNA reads TGTGCCAGCAGCCTTAACCCTCTGACCCAGTACTTC. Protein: CASSLNPLTQYF. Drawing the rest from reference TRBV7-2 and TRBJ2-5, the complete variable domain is GAGVSQSPSNKVTEKGKDVELRCDPISGHTALYWYRQSLGQGLEFLIYFQGNSAPDKSGLPSDRFSAERTGGSVSTLTIQRTQQEDSAVYLCASSLNPLTQYFGPGTRLLVL.